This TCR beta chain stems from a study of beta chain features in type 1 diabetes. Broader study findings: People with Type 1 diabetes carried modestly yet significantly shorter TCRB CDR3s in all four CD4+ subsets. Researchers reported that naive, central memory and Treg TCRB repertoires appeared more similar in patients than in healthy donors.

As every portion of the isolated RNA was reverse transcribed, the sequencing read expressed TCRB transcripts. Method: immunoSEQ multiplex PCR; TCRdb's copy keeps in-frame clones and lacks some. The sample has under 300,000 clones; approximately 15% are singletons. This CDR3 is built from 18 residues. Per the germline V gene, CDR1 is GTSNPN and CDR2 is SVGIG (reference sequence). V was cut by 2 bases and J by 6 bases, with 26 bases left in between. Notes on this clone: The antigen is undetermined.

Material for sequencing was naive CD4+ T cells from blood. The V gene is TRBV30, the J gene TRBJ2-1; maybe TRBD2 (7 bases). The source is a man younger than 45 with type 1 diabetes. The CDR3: CAWSRGGTIGQLGNEQFF. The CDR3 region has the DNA TGTGCCTGGAGTAGGGGGGGGACAATTGGTCAATTGGGCAATGAGCAGTTCTTC.